Listed below are T cell receptor beta chains from one sample, sequenced in a study of T-cell memory formation after mild COVID-19. TCRdb re-derived calls from the 5' RACE reads in MiXCR, one entry per CDR3 protein. The table records fewer than 250,000 distinct CDR3 sequences, approximately 15% of them present only once. Material: PBMCs or a T cell subset sorted from them (not recorded which). Receptors originate from an adult woman who had mild COVID-19 (a few samples of this study predate the infection). Cell type and time point are not known. Each CDR3 is given with its conserved first and last residue. D genes are given only for firm matches. A row's size may be missing; if present it is once, few, many or a size class.

clone size,V gene,J gene,D gene,CDR3 DNA,CDR3 protein
NA,TRBV5-5,TRBJ1-5,NA,TGTGCCAGCAGCCTAGACCTCTTAAGCAATCAGCCCCAGCATTTT,CASSLDLLSNQPQHF
many,TRBV28,TRBJ2-7,TRBD2,TGTGCCAGCAGTTTGGCGGCTAGCGGGTACCGAGAGCAGTACTTC,CASSLAASGYREQYF
few,TRBV24-1,TRBJ2-5,TRBD2,TGTGCCACCAGTGATTTGTCGGGGTCGGGAGGAGAGACCCAGTACTTC,CATSDLSGSGGETQYF
NA,TRBV24-1,TRBJ1-2,NA,TGTGCCACCAGTGACCCGCGCAGGGCCCGCTATGGCTACACCTTC,CATSDPRRARYGYTF
many,TRBV2,TRBJ2-7,NA,TGTGCCAGCAGTGAAGAGTTGGACATCCGGACGGGCTACGAGCAGTACTTC,CASSEELDIRTGYEQYF
NA,TRBV12-3/TRBV12-4,TRBJ1-1,NA,TGTGCCAGCAGTTCCCGCTCGGGACACCCCTACACTGAAGCTTTCTTT,CASSSRSGHPYTEAFF
few,TRBV6-1,TRBJ1-5,NA,TGTGCCAGCAGGCCGCAGGGGAATAGCAATCAGCCCCAGCATTTT,CASRPQGNSNQPQHF
few,TRBV20-1,TRBJ2-7,NA,TGCAGTGCTAGAGATCCACCCTCCTACGAGCAGTACTTC,CSARDPPSYEQYF
few,TRBV5-1,TRBJ1-4,NA,TGCGCCAGCAGCTTGCAGCCGAATGAAAAACTGTTTTTT,CASSLQPNEKLFF
many,TRBV5-1,TRBJ2-5,TRBD2,TGCGCCAGCAGCTTTGCTAGCGGGGGCCAAGAGACCCAGTACTTC,CASSFASGGQETQYF
few,TRBV18,TRBJ1-1,NA,TGTGCCAGCTCACCCGGTGTCGAATTTGCTGAAGCTTTCTTT,CASSPGVEFAEAFF
few,TRBV6-6,TRBJ2-1,NA,TGTGCCAGCACTGGAGGGTATGAGCAGTTCTTC,CASTGGYEQFF
few,TRBV7-3,TRBJ1-2,NA,TGTGCCAGCAGCTTAACGGCACAAGGAGAGGGCTACACCTTC,CASSLTAQGEGYTF
NA,TRBV20-1,TRBJ2-7,TRBD1,TGCAGTGCTGGACAGGGTGTTCGGGGCGAGCAGTACTTC,CSAGQGVRGEQYF
few,TRBV28,TRBJ2-7,TRBD1,TGTGCCAGCAGTTTACGATACAGGGGGACCTACGAGCAGTACTTC,CASSLRYRGTYEQYF
NA,TRBV29-1,TRBJ2-3,NA,TGCAGCTCCGGGGGGCCTACTAGCACAGATACGCAGTATTTT,CSSGGPTSTDTQYF
NA,TRBV6-2/TRBV6-3,TRBJ1-2,TRBD1,TGTGCCAGCTCCGTCGGGACAGGGGCCGGCTACACCTTC,CASSVGTGAGYTF
many,TRBV7-2,TRBJ2-4,TRBD2,TGTGCCAGCAGCCCTAGCGGGAGGGCCGAGTCAGCCAAAAACATTCAGTACTTC,CASSPSGRAESAKNIQYF
many,TRBV7-9,TRBJ1-6,NA,TGTGCCAGCAGTGGGGGTTCCTATAATTCACCCCTCCACTTT,CASSGGSYNSPLHF
NA,TRBV3-1,TRBJ2-4,NA,TGTGCCAGCAGCCGAGGACAGAACATTCAGTACTTC,CASSRGQNIQYF
few,TRBV12-3/TRBV12-4,TRBJ1-4,NA,TGTGCCAGCAGTTACGGGGGCGGTAATGAAAAACTGTTTTTT,CASSYGGGNEKLFF
few,TRBV7-2,TRBJ1-1,TRBD1,TGTGCCAGCAGCACCTGGGACAGCATGAACACTGAAGCTTTCTTT,CASSTWDSMNTEAFF
NA,TRBV5-1,TRBJ1-4,TRBD1,TGCGCCAGCAGCTTGGACAGGGGGCGAGTGGAAAAACTGTTTTTT,CASSLDRGRVEKLFF
NA,TRBV4-1,TRBJ1-1,TRBD1,TGCGCCAGCAGCCAAGATACCGGGACAGGGAGGACTGAAGCTTTCTTT,CASSQDTGTGRTEAFF
NA,TRBV4-3,TRBJ2-6,TRBD1,TGCGCCAGCAGCCCGCAGGGGGTCGGGGCCGACGTCCTGACTTTC,CASSPQGVGADVLTF
NA,TRBV27,TRBJ1-2,TRBD1,TGTGCCAGCAGTCCTAACGGCGGGACAGTCATCTATGGCTACACCTTC,CASSPNGGTVIYGYTF
NA,TRBV5-1,TRBJ1-2,TRBD1,TGCGCCAGCAGAACGGACAGGGTGAGGTATGGCTACACCTTC,CASRTDRVRYGYTF
NA,TRBV5-1,TRBJ1-1,NA,TGCGCCAGCAGCTTGGCCAGCAACACTGAAGCTTTCTTT,CASSLASNTEAFF
many,TRBV9,TRBJ1-3,TRBD1,TGTGCCAGCAGCCCTCGACAGGGCGCTGGAAACACCATATATTTT,CASSPRQGAGNTIYF
NA,TRBV12-5,TRBJ1-1,NA,TGTGCTAGTGGTATCGAACAGGGATTTGAAGCTTTCTTT,CASGIEQGFEAFF
NA,TRBV2,TRBJ2-1,TRBD2,TGTGCCAGCAATAGGGGGACTAGCGGACCGCGCTCCTACAATGAGCAGTTCTTC,CASNRGTSGPRSYNEQFF
NA,TRBV2,TRBJ1-3,NA,TGTGCCAGCAGAACGGACAGCTCTGGAAACACCATATATTTT,CASRTDSSGNTIYF
NA,TRBV7-2,TRBJ2-7,TRBD2,TGTGCCAGCAGCTTAGATGTGGCTAGCGGGAGATACGAGCAGTACTTC,CASSLDVASGRYEQYF
NA,TRBV5-1,TRBJ2-1,TRBD2,TGCGCCAGCAGCTCTGGGACTAGCGGGAATGAGCAGTTCTTC,CASSSGTSGNEQFF
few,TRBV5-1,TRBJ2-1,NA,TGCGCCAGCAGCGGAGGTGGGGCCGGGGACAATGAGCAGTTCTTC,CASSGGGAGDNEQFF
few,TRBV5-1,TRBJ2-1,TRBD1,TGCGCCAGCAGCCTTCTGATTGGGGGACAGGGGAACAATGAGCAGTTCTTC,CASSLLIGGQGNNEQFF
NA,TRBV3-1,TRBJ1-5,NA,TGTGCCAGCAGCCAGGGGCCGGCTGCCCAGCATTTT,CASSQGPAAQHF
NA,TRBV4-3,TRBJ2-1,TRBD2,TGCGCCAGCAGCCAAGATGGGCGGGGGGGTGAGCAGTTCTTC,CASSQDGRGGEQFF
few,TRBV3-1,TRBJ1-6,NA,TGTGCCAGCAGCCAAGACGGTCTTTTGACCCTCCACTTT,CASSQDGLLTLHF
NA,TRBV12-3/TRBV12-4,TRBJ2-3,NA,TGTGCCAGCAGTTTTAGGCGGGGTACGCAGTATTTT,CASSFRRGTQYF
few,TRBV7-2,TRBJ2-1,NA,TGTGCCAGCAGCTTAGTGAACGGGCAGTTCTTC,CASSLVNGQFF
NA,TRBV7-2,TRBJ1-1,NA,TGTGCCAGCAGGGACACACACACTGAAGCTTTCTTT,CASRDTHTEAFF
NA,TRBV12-3/TRBV12-4,TRBJ2-2,NA,TGTGCCAGCGGCGCCTTCCGGGTCAACACCGGGGAGCTGTTTTTT,CASGAFRVNTGELFF
NA,TRBV5-8,TRBJ1-5,TRBD1,TGTGCCAGCAGCACCAACAGGGGTTACAATCAGCCCCAGCATTTT,CASSTNRGYNQPQHF
many,TRBV20-1,TRBJ2-1,TRBD2,TGCAGTGCTATACTAGCGGGGGGCCACAATGAGCAGTTCTTC,CSAILAGGHNEQFF
NA,TRBV7-9,TRBJ2-7,TRBD2,TGTGCCAGCAGCTCTACTAGCGAAGCCTCCTACGAGCAGTACTTC,CASSSTSEASYEQYF
few,TRBV29-1,TRBJ1-2,NA,TGCAGCGTTGTCGAAGGCGGCTACACCTTC,CSVVEGGYTF
NA,TRBV6-5,TRBJ1-4,NA,TGTGCCAGCAGTCAACGGCCGGCCTTACAACTGTTTTTT,CASSQRPALQLFF
NA,TRBV7-3,TRBJ2-1,NA,TGTGCCAGCAGCTCGGGGCCGAGGCAGTTCTTC,CASSSGPRQFF
NA,TRBV27,TRBJ2-1,TRBD2,TGTGCCAGCAGTTCTATAACGGGGGCTAGCGGGTACAATGAGCAGTTCTTC,CASSSITGASGYNEQFF
few,TRBV2,TRBJ2-3,TRBD2,TGTGCCAGCAGCCGACTAGCGTCTAGCACAGATACGCAGTATTTT,CASSRLASSTDTQYF
NA,TRBV3-1,TRBJ1-1,NA,TGTGCCAGCAGCCAAGACAGGGAAACTGAAGCTTTCTTT,CASSQDRETEAFF
few,TRBV11-2,TRBJ2-1,NA,TGTGCCAGCAGCCAGACCAGGACCGACAATGAGCAGTTCTTC,CASSQTRTDNEQFF
NA,TRBV3-1,TRBJ2-7,NA,TGTGCCAGCAGCCAAGAAGGTCAAGCTGTCGAGCAGTACTTC,CASSQEGQAVEQYF
NA,TRBV7-9,TRBJ1-1,NA,TGTGCCAGCAGTCTCGACCGCGGAGCTTTCTTT,CASSLDRGAFF
NA,TRBV20-1,TRBJ2-3,TRBD2,TGCAGTGCTACCCCTGGGGGGGGGGGTACAGATACGCAGTATTTT,CSATPGGGGTDTQYF
few,TRBV7-2,TRBJ2-6,TRBD2,TGTGCCAGCAGCCCGCGGGGGGGTGGGGCCAACGTCCTGACTTTC,CASSPRGGGANVLTF
NA,TRBV20-1,TRBJ1-4,NA,TGCAGTGCTAGGGGAATAGGGGAAAAACTGTTTTTT,CSARGIGEKLFF
many,TRBV25-1,TRBJ2-5,NA,TGTGCCAGCAGTGTCTTCGGGACCTCGGAGACCCAGTACTTC,CASSVFGTSETQYF
few,TRBV29-1,TRBJ2-7,NA,TGCAGCGTTCCTGGACTCCGCTACGAGCAGTACTTC,CSVPGLRYEQYF